Presented here are 10 T cell receptor beta chains from one specimen sequenced in a study of post-analysis software for immune sequencing data. Points from the study as a whole: Patients carried a handful of TRBV segments more frequently than controls did, and TRBV5-6, TRBV5-1 and TRBV20-1 were among them.

These receptors' targets are unknown. Sequencing libraries made from TCR beta cDNA carried unique molecular identifiers. Each CDR3 protein gets one entry after TCRdb re-called the PCR reads with MiXCR. The sample yields 600,000 to 750,000 distinct CDR3 sequences, approximately 60% seen once. Sequenced input: blood. The source of these receptors is a girl aged 2 to 9 with multiple sclerosis.

The chain carries TRBV6-5 and TRBJ1-2; no clear D. The ends were cut back, 8 bases at V and 0 bases at J, with 19 bases in the middle. The germline CDR1 and CDR2 sequences are MNHEY and SVGAGI. The CDR3 totals 16 residues. This chain's CDR3 is CASGKDREGSNYGYTF. Written as DNA, the CDR3 is TGTGCCAGCGGCAAGGACCGGGAGGGATCTAACTATGGCTACACCTTC.

The CDR3 DNA sequence: TGCAGCGCTCCTGACTTTAGCTCCTACAATGAGCAGTTCTTC. Its protein is CSAPDFSSYNEQFF. This rearrangement joins TRBV29-1 to TRBJ2-1, with D hard to call. Germline V gene sequence: CDR1 SQVTM, CDR2 ANQGSEA. V gave up 7 bases and J gave up 0 bases, with 13 bases separating them. This CDR3 has 14 residues.

Details on this clonotype: One end of the junction is discordant with germline, which a read error may explain. CDR3 residues: CASSPSSGRTDEQYF. The CDR3, as DNA: TGTGCCAGCAGCCCCAGTAGCGGGAGAACAGATGAGCAATACTTC. The chain couples TRBV12-3 or TRBV12-4 to TRBJ2-7; 9 bases agree with TRBD2. This CDR3 has 15 residues.

The V and J genes are TRBV12-3 or TRBV12-4 and TRBJ2-3; TRBD2 is a possible D gene (6 bases). There are 15 residues in the CDR3. Trimming removed 6 bases from V and 4 bases from J, with 17 bases in between. This CDR3 is CASRPGLGFPDTQYF. The CDR3 nucleotides read TGTGCCAGCAGGCCGGGACTGGGGTTTCCAGATACGCAGTATTTT.

A few counts support this clonotype. The chain uses TRBV12-3 or TRBV12-4 and TRBJ1-2, with D tentatively TRBD1 (5 bases). The V gene lost 4 bases and the J gene lost 5 bases, with 14 bases spanning the gap. This CDR3 has 14 amino acids. The CDR3 coding sequence is TGTGCCAGCAGTTCCCAGGGAAGAAAGTATGGCTACACCTTC. Amino acids: CASSSQGRKYGYTF.

This clonotype showed up just a few times. The V and J genes are TRBV29-1 and TRBJ2-5, with D possibly being TRBD1 or TRBD2 (5 bases each). V lost 7 bases, J lost 5 bases, and 23 bases lay in between. Looked up from germline, CDR1 is SQVTM and CDR2 is ANQGSEA. This CDR3 contains 15 residues. CDR3 sequence: CSANHPLDEGETQYF. CDR3 DNA sequence: TGCAGCGCGAACCACCCGCTGGACGAGGGGGAGACCCAGTACTTC.

The chain joins TRBV7-9 to TRBJ2-1, with 12 bases fitting TRBD2. CDR1 SEHNR and CDR2 FQNEAQ come from the germline V gene (reference sequence). This CDR3 is built from 14 residues. J gave up 6 bases and V 5 bases, and 2 bases lay outside the gene matches. CDR3 residues: CASSPTSGGNEQFF. In nucleotides, the CDR3 is TGTGCCAGCAGCCCGACTAGCGGGGGCAATGAGCAGTTCTTC.

V gene TRBV7-2 combines with J gene TRBJ2-3; 9 nucleotides match TRBD1. CDR1 and CDR2 from the germline V gene are SGHTA and FQGNSA. V gave up 3 bases and J gave up 4 bases; unmatched junction bases: 8. The CDR3 sequence is 16 residues long. The CDR3 DNA sequence: TGTGCCAGCAGCTTCTCGGACAGGGGTACGGCAGATACGCAGTATTTT. This gives the protein CASSFSDRGTADTQYF.

This clonotype has more than one count but fewer than ten. The V gene is TRBV5-1, the J gene TRBJ1-6, with D perhaps matching TRBD1 (6 bases). Germline V gene data show CDR1 as SGHRS and CDR2 as YFSETQ. V was trimmed by 0 bases and J by 1 base, leaving 11 bases between them. This CDR3 is 17 amino acids long. The CDR3 is CASSLDGGLSYNSPLHF. DNA for the CDR3: TGCGCCAGCAGCTTGGATGGGGGGCTGTCCTATAATTCACCCCTCCACTTT.

This chain links TRBV21-1 with TRBJ2-1; the table's D gene call, TRBD2, was not cross checked with the DNA. TRBV21-1 is an annotated pseudogene. The CDR3 has 14 amino acids. The CDR3 bases are TGTGCCAGCGACCCTAGCGGGCCCTACAATGAGCAGTTCTTC. Its translation is CASDPSGPYNEQFF.